The 6 T cell receptor beta chains given below trace back to one sample, sequenced in a study of regulatory T cells in long-lasting Graves disease. The sample's time point: newly diagnosed GD, antithyroid drugs for less than 3 months. Construction of the TCR library relied on RNA isolated from PBMCs. Assembly of TCR beta libraries relied on iRepertoire HTBI primers together with Arm-PCR of CDR3 regions. TCRdb ran MiXCR on the multiplex PCR reads and lists one entry per CDR3 protein. In the table there are hundreds of thousands of distinct CDR3 sequences, around 15% of which are singletons. These data also featured in a second study, about T cells in Graves' hyperthyroidism and ophthalmopathy.

The sequenced sample was peripheral blood mononuclear cells (PBMCs), obtained at new diagnosis, from a patient treated with antithyroid drugs. Receptor source: a woman aged 25-40 years with Graves disease.

V gene TRBV6-1 combines with J gene TRBJ2-1; a weak D match, TRBD1 (6 bases). V lost 7 bases and J lost 0, with 10 bases in between. Germline V lookup: CDR1 MNHNS, CDR2 SASEGT. The CDR3 covers 14 residues. The CDR3 DNA sequence: TGTGCCAGCAATCAAGGGGGCTCCTACAATGAGCAGTTCTTC. Translating it yields CASNQGGSYNEQFF.

In this sample, this clonotype turned up many times. The chain combines TRBV7-9 with TRBJ2-1; 7 bases are shared with TRBD2. V lost 8 bases, J lost 4 bases, and 11 bases stayed unmatched. The CDR3 spans 15 residues. Per the germline V gene, CDR1 is SEHNR and CDR2 is FQNEAQ (reference sequence). For the CDR3, the DNA is TGTGCCAGCGGCGCTCGTGGGAGGGCGTACAATGAGCAGTTCTTC. It translates to CASGARGRAYNEQFF.

This clonotype was observed a few times. J is TRBJ2-7 and V is TRBV28; 13 positions match TRBD2. V was clipped by 8 bases and J by 2 bases; unmatched bases: 6. Germline loops: CDR1 MDHEN, CDR2 SYDVKM. The length of the CDR3 is 15 residues. CDR3 region: CASLRTSGGAYEQYF. The CDR3 nucleotides read TGTGCCAGCTTAAGGACTAGCGGGGGAGCCTACGAGCAGTACTTC.

This clonotype was picked up one time. This clone may be a read error of a much larger clone one base away. The rearrangement uses TRBV28 and TRBJ2-1; 10 bases match TRBD2. V shed 6 bases, J shed 9 bases, and the junction held 14 bases outside the gene matches. This CDR3 region has 16 residues. Germline V gene data show CDR1 as MDHEN and CDR2 as SYDVKM. The CDR3 DNA reads as TGTGCCAGCAGCTCATCGGGACCAGCGGGAGGGCTTGAGCAGTTCTTC. It yields the protein CASSSSGPAGGLEQFF.

This clonotype showed up many times. The chain is built from TRBV30 and TRBJ1-2; D unresolved. V was clipped by 1 base and J by 7 bases, with 13 bases between them. The CDR3 length is 13 residues. Per the germline V gene, CDR1 is GTSNPN and CDR2 is SVGIG (reference sequence). The CDR3 DNA is TGTGCCTGGAGTGCCCAGCTGAAAGGTGGCTACACCTTC. Residues: CAWSAQLKGGYTF.

This clonotype has ten or more counts. V and J are TRBV7-8 and TRBJ1-1, with D possibly TRBD1 on 6 matching bases. V lost 5 bases to trimming and J lost 4 bases, with 14 bases between them. The CDR3 runs to 14 residues. Germline-derived CDR1 and CDR2 are SGHVS and FQNEAQ. CDR3 sequence reads: CASSARGRGTEAFF. The CDR3 DNA reads as TGTGCCAGCAGCGCCCGGGGGCGCGGCACTGAAGCTTTCTTT.